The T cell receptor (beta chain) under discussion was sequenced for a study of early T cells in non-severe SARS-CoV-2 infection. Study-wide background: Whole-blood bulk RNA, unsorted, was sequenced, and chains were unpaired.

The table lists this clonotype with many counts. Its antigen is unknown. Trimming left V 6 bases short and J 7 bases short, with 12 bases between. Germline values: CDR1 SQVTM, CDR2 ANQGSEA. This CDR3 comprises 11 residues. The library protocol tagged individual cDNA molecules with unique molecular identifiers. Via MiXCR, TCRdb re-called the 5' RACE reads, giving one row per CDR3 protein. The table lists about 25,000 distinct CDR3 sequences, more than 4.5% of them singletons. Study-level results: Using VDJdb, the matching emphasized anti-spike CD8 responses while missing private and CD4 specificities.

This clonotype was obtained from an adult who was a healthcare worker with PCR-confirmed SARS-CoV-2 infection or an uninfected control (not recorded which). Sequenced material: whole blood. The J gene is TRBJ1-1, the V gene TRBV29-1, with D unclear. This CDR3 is CSVRSSLEAFF. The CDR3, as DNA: TGCAGCGTACGATCCAGCCTTGAAGCTTTCTTT.